Each of the 27 T cell receptor beta chains below was sequenced from the same sample in a study of identifying expanded T cells in peripheral blood. The assay was immunoSEQ multiplex PCR, and TCRdb's table has in-frame clones only and misses some. The table lists 97,000 or so clones, 88% of them singletons. Sequenced input: blood. Every receptor here comes from a person aged 18 to 70 in good health.

The chain has TRBV19 and TRBJ1-1; a possible D gene is TRBD1 (6 bases). Germline V lookup: CDR1 LNHDA, CDR2 SQIVND (reference sequence). This CDR3 has 14 residues. Trimming took off 4 bases at V and 2 bases at J, with 11 bases between the two ends. Here the CDR3 DNA reads TGTGCCAGTAGTACAGGGGTCTTAAACACTGAAGCTTTCTTT. Protein product: CASSTGVLNTEAFF.

This chain links TRBV7-6 with TRBJ1-1, with D possibly TRBD1 on 6 matching bases. Germline lookup yields CDR1 SGHVS and CDR2 FNYEAQ. Trimming removed 4 bases from V and 1 base from J, with 19 bases in between. This CDR3 spans 17 amino acids. CDR3 nucleotide sequence: TGTGCCAGCAGCTACTACGGGGGCCCGGGGGCGAACACTGAAGCTTTCTTT. Residues: CASSYYGGPGANTEAFF.

V gene TRBV6-6 combines with J gene TRBJ1-3; TRBD1 matches at 8 bases. Looked up from germline, CDR1 is MNHNY and CDR2 is SVGAGI (reference sequence). V was pared by 8 bases and J by 1 base, with 7 bases of the junction left unmatched. The CDR3 is 15 residues long. The CDR3 bases are TGTGCCAGCTCTGACAGGGGAAGATCTGGAAACACCATATATTTT. Protein product: CASSDRGRSGNTIYF.

The chain uses TRBV29-1 and TRBJ2-7; 8 nucleotides line up with TRBD1. CDR1 is SQVTM and CDR2 is ANQGSEA in the germline V gene. The CDR3 has 11 residues. Unmatched junction bases numbered 5, after V lost 6 bases and J lost 7 bases. CDR3 bases: TGCAGCGTCAGGACAGGGAGAGAGCAGTACTTC. Its protein product is CSVRTGREQYF.

V gene TRBV19 combines with J gene TRBJ2-7; TRBD2 might be the D (9 bases). The germline CDR1 and CDR2 sequences are LNHDA and SQIVND (reference sequence). CDR3 size: 15 residues. Trimming pared 9 bases from V and 0 bases from J, leaving 18 bases between. CDR3 sequence: CASGGRGQASYEQYF. The CDR3 DNA follows: TGTGCCAGCGGCGGGAGGGGACAGGCCTCCTACGAGCAGTACTTC.

The V call is TRBV6-5, the J call TRBJ2-2; no clear D gene. The germline V gene encodes CDR1 MNHEY and CDR2 SVGAGI. With 0 bases removed from V and 4 bases from J, the gap between germline ends came to 3 bases. The CDR3 spans 13 residues. CDR3 region: CASSYSSTGELFF. CDR3 DNA: TGTGCCAGCAGTTACTCGAGCACCGGGGAGCTGTTTTTT.

This clone was picked up one time. The chain employs TRBV7-8 and TRBJ2-5; D might be TRBD1 (6 bases). Germline assignment: CDR1 SGHVS and CDR2 FQNEAQ. Trimming shortened V by 1 base and J by 5 bases, and 14 bases separated the two germline ends. The length of the CDR3 is 15 residues. The CDR3 bases are TGTGCCAGCAGCTTAGGGGACACAGTCGGGGAGACCCAGTACTTC. Amino acids: CASSLGDTVGETQYF.

This CDR3 reads CASSLGTGGGYEQYF. CDR3 DNA sequence: TGTGCCAGCAGCTTGGGGACAGGGGGTGGATACGAGCAGTACTTC. The chain employs TRBV11-3 and TRBJ2-7, with 11 positions matching TRBD1. V gave up 3 bases and J gave up 4 bases; unmatched junction bases: 5. Germline CDR1 SGHNT, CDR2 YENEEA. This CDR3 region has 15 residues.

The rearrangement joins TRBV5-1 to TRBJ1-3; D remains ambiguous. Germline-derived CDR1 and CDR2 are SGHRS and YFSETQ. V lost 1 base to trimming and J lost 1 base, with 15 bases between them. The CDR3 totals 17 residues. The CDR3 reads CASSLNGELGSGNTIYF. In DNA form, the CDR3 reads TGCGCCAGCAGCTTGAATGGCGAATTGGGGTCTGGAAACACCATATATTTT.

The chain joins TRBV9 to TRBJ2-5; tentatively, D is TRBD2 (5 bases). Trimming pared 1 base from V and 1 base from J, leaving 11 bases between. The CDR3 length is 15 residues. Germline CDR1 SGDLS, CDR2 YYNGEE. The CDR3 region is CASSVLGGGQETQYF. In nucleotides, the CDR3 is TGTGCCAGCAGCGTATTGGGCGGAGGCCAAGAGACCCAGTACTTC.

The chain uses TRBV7-2 and TRBJ2-5; D is perhaps TRBD1 (7 bases). Germline V gene sequence: CDR1 SGHTA, CDR2 FQGNSA. The CDR3 runs to 12 residues. The germline V and J ends were trimmed by 5 bases and 9 bases, with 13 bases remaining between them. The CDR3 nucleotides read TGTGCCAGCAGCCAAGACAGGGAGGCCCAGTACTTC. This codes for CASSQDREAQYF.

This clone has a single count. V usage is TRBV2 and J usage is TRBJ1-4, with a tentative D call TRBD1 (5 bases). Germline CDR1 SNHLY, CDR2 FYNNEI. This CDR3 is 16 amino acids long. Deletions cut 3 bases from V and 5 bases from J, with 16 bases between. This chain's CDR3 is CASSEGGMGTNEKLFF. The CDR3 DNA is TGTGCCAGCAGTGAGGGGGGGATGGGCACGAATGAAAAACTGTTTTTT.

A few counts support this clone. The V call is TRBV28, the J call TRBJ1-5, with D uncertain. V lost 5 bases, J lost 4 bases, and 9 bases lay in between. Germline CDR1 and CDR2: MDHEN and SYDVKM. The length of the CDR3 is 13 residues. CDR3 in amino acids: CASSIRLNQPQHF. The CDR3 DNA follows: TGTGCCAGCAGTATTAGGTTGAATCAGCCCCAGCATTTT.

The chain carries TRBV19 and TRBJ2-4; TRBD1 matches at 7 bases. V shed 5 bases and J 8 bases; nucleotides not matched to a gene: 9. The germline CDR1 and CDR2 sequences are LNHDA and SQIVND (reference sequence). The CDR3 is made up of 14 amino acids. The CDR3 nucleotides are TGTGCCAGTAGTCGACGACAGGGTATGGACATTCAGTACTTC. Its protein product is CASSRRQGMDIQYF. The variable domain in full, with the rest retrieved from reference TRBV19 and TRBJ2-4, is DGGITQSPKYLFRKEGQNVTLSCEQNLNHDAMYWYRQDPGQGLRLIYYSQIVNDFQKGDIAEGYSVSREKKESFPLTVTSAQKNPTAFYLCASSRRQGMDIQYFGAGTRLSVL.

The chain carries TRBV7-9 and TRBJ1-1, with D unclear. This CDR3 is 10 amino acids long. Germline V gene sequence: CDR1 SEHNR, CDR2 FQNEAQ (reference sequence). V was trimmed by 5 bases and J by 10 bases, leaving 8 bases between them. The CDR3 bases are TGTGCCAGCAGCGAGAATAGAGCTTTCTTT. Amino acid sequence: CASSENRAFF.

The V call is TRBV9, the J call TRBJ2-1; either TRBD1 or TRBD2 may supply D (5 bases each). Germline V gene data show CDR1 as SGDLS and CDR2 as YYNGEE. CDR3 length: 15 residues. V shed 0 bases and J shed 0 bases, with 7 bases lying between them. The CDR3 protein is CASSVGGFSYNEQFF. CDR3 in DNA: TGTGCCAGCAGCGTAGGGGGGTTCTCCTACAATGAGCAGTTCTTC.

V usage is TRBV9 and J usage is TRBJ2-7; D is undetermined. V lost 0 bases and J lost 0, with 10 bases in between. Germline CDR1 reads SGDLS; CDR2 reads YYNGEE. The CDR3 has 15 residues. The CDR3 is CASSVENDPSYEQYF. The CDR3 nucleotides read TGTGCCAGCAGCGTAGAAAACGATCCCTCCTACGAGCAGTACTTC.

The chain combines TRBV27 with TRBJ2-1; 8 positions agree with TRBD1. CDR1 is MNHEY, CDR2 SMNVEV, per germline (reference sequence). The CDR3 runs to 16 residues. The V segment lost 5 bases and the J segment 2 bases; nucleotides outside the gene matches: 8. In nucleotides, the CDR3 is TGTGCCAGCAGTCCTCTGGGACAGGCCACCTACAATGAGCAGTTCTTC. Its translation is CASSPLGQATYNEQFF.

The chain joins TRBV5-4 to TRBJ2-5; TRBD2 agrees at 9 bases. CDR1 and CDR2 from the germline V gene are SGHNT and YYREEE (reference sequence). V shed 2 bases and J 4 bases; nucleotides not matched to a gene: 3. The CDR3 sequence is 14 residues long. In nucleotides, the CDR3 is TGTGCCAGCAGCTTTCCGACTAGCGGAGAGACCCAGTACTTC. Protein product: CASSFPTSGETQYF.

This clone is a singleton in its sample. V gene TRBV7-3 combines with J gene TRBJ1-6; 7 positions agree with TRBD1. Germline assignment: CDR1 SGHTA and CDR2 FQGTGA. The CDR3 has 19 residues. The V gene end was trimmed by 3 bases and the J gene end by 5 bases; junction bases not matched to a gene: 16. CDR3 region: CASSFSGTERMTDNSPLHF. CDR3 bases: TGTGCCAGCAGCTTTTCCGGGACAGAGAGGATGACGGATAATTCACCCCTCCACTTT.

The chain carries TRBV5-4 and TRBJ2-5, with D perhaps assigned TRBD1 or TRBD2 (5 bases each). The V gene's germline CDR1 is SGHNT and CDR2 YYREEE (reference sequence). The CDR3 runs 14 residues. V dropped 4 bases and J dropped 4 bases, with 14 bases sitting between them. Written as DNA, the CDR3 is TGTGCCAGCAGCCCGGGACGACCCGCAGAGACCCAGTACTTC. It translates to CASSPGRPAETQYF.

The gene calls are TRBV5-1 and TRBJ2-7; TRBD1 matches at 8 bases. The CDR3 runs 15 residues. The V segment lost 5 bases and the J segment 5 bases; nucleotides outside the gene matches: 12. CDR1 is SGHRS, CDR2 YFSETQ, per germline. The CDR3 reads CASSSGRTGRDEQYF. Here the CDR3 DNA reads TGCGCCAGCAGTTCCGGGCGGACAGGGCGGGACGAGCAGTACTTC.

This rearrangement joins TRBV18 to TRBJ2-5, with D possibly called TRBD1 or TRBD2 (6 bases each). V lost 6 bases, J lost 4 bases, and 15 bases lay in between. The germline CDR1 and CDR2 sequences are KGHSH and LQKENI. There are 14 residues in the CDR3. Here the CDR3 reads CASSTPGAGETQYF. CDR3 sequence (DNA): TGTGCCAGCTCGACCCCGGGGGCGGGAGAGACCCAGTACTTC.

The V call is TRBV6-6, the J call TRBJ1-1; 7 nucleotides align to TRBD1. The CDR3 totals 13 residues. The germline V gene has CDR1 MNHNY and CDR2 SVGAGI (reference sequence). V lost 6 bases to trimming and J lost 5 bases; unmatched junction nucleotides: 6. The DNA of the CDR3 is TGTGCCAGCAGATCCAGGGGGGATACTGAAGCTTTCTTT. It encodes CASRSRGDTEAFF.

This rearrangement joins TRBV5-1 to TRBJ2-7, with D maybe TRBD2 (5 bases). Germline V gives CDR1 SGHRS, CDR2 YFSETQ. V gave up 0 bases and J gave up 7 bases, with 20 bases separating them. This CDR3 has 16 residues. CDR3 sequence reads: CASSLEASRLLGEQYF. CDR3 DNA: TGCGCCAGCAGCTTGGAAGCTAGCCGCCTCCTCGGTGAGCAGTACTTC.

The V call is TRBV19, the J call TRBJ1-6, with a weak D call TRBD1 (5 bases). CDR1 is LNHDA and CDR2 is SQIVND in the germline V gene (reference sequence). CDR3 length: 16 amino acids. V lost 4 bases and J lost 0, with 10 bases in between. CDR3 residues: CASSTGKNSYNSPLHF. CDR3 bases: TGTGCCAGTAGTACAGGGAAGAACTCCTATAATTCACCCCTCCACTTT. Based on the CDR3 plus reference TRBV19 and TRBJ1-6, the full variable domain is DGGITQSPKYLFRKEGQNVTLSCEQNLNHDAMYWYRQDPGQGLRLIYYSQIVNDFQKGDIAEGYSVSREKKESFPLTVTSAQKNPTAFYLCASSTGKNSYNSPLHFGNGTRLTVT.

The chain carries TRBV2 and TRBJ1-4; maybe TRBD1 (6 bases). Germline V CDR1 and CDR2: SNHLY, FYNNEI. Trimming removed 5 bases from V and 3 bases from J, with 13 bases in between. The CDR3 covers 15 residues. The CDR3 reads CASSSQGLPNEKLFF. Written as DNA, the CDR3 is TGTGCCAGCAGTTCACAGGGTCTCCCTAATGAAAAACTGTTTTTT.